Following are 22 T cell receptor beta chains from one sample sequenced in a study of OX40 agonist ivuxolimab in advanced cancers. Produced via immunoSEQ multiplex PCR; TCRdb's table is partial and in-frame only. The repertoire includes approximately 81,000 clones, roughly nine tenths of them detected once, and over 0.9% sits in the top ten. The specimen comprised CD4+ or CD8+ T cells sorted from blood, sampled in a trial of the OX40 agonist ivuxolimab. The receptors derive from an adult with an advanced solid tumor such as melanoma, head and neck, liver or kidney cancer.

This clone is a singleton in its sample. The rearrangement joins TRBV28 to TRBJ1-1; D is uncertain. The germline CDR1 and CDR2 sequences are MDHEN and SYDVKM. CDR3 length: 11 residues. Trimming took off 7 bases at V and 3 bases at J, with 6 bases between the two ends. CDR3 coding DNA: TGTGCCAGCACGGCAGACACTGAAGCTTTCTTT. Translation: CASTADTEAFF.

The chain couples TRBV5-6 to TRBJ2-7; tentative D call: TRBD1 (5 bases). The length of the CDR3 is 14 residues. Trimming removed 2 bases at V and 7 bases at J, with 16 bases between. CDR1 and CDR2 (germline): SGHDT, YYEEEE. CDR3 sequence (DNA): TGTGCCAGCAGCTTCCGTCGCAGGGCGGAAGAGCAGTACTTC. This codes for CASSFRRRAEEQYF.

V and J are TRBV11-2 and TRBJ1-2; D gene ambiguous. Trimming pared 0 bases from V and 4 bases from J, leaving 9 bases between. Germline loops: CDR1 SGHAT, CDR2 FQNNGV. The CDR3 runs to 14 residues. In nucleotides, the CDR3 is TGTGCCAGCAGCTTAGATAGGCAGATCTATGGCTACACCTTC. This codes for CASSLDRQIYGYTF.

This chain connects TRBV28 to TRBJ2-5; TRBD1 might be the D (6 bases). There are 15 residues in the CDR3. Germline loops: CDR1 MDHEN, CDR2 SYDVKM. The V end was cut by 7 bases, the J end by 7 bases, with 22 bases between. The CDR3 protein is CASKLPGQRVGTQYF. The CDR3 coding sequence is TGTGCCAGCAAATTACCGGGACAAAGAGTGGGGACCCAGTACTTC.

The V call is TRBV6-5, the J call TRBJ1-1, with D unclear. The germline V gene has CDR1 MNHEY and CDR2 SVGAGI. Trimming removed 5 bases from V and 1 base from J, with 11 bases in between. This CDR3 has 14 amino acids. Here the CDR3 reads CASSNLWGNTEAFF. CDR3 DNA sequence: TGTGCCAGCAGTAACCTCTGGGGGAACACTGAAGCTTTCTTT.

J is TRBJ1-1 and V is TRBV10-2, with TRBD1 matching 8 bases. V lost 6 bases and J lost 10; bases outside the gene matches: 10. Looked up from germline, CDR1 is WSHSY and CDR2 is SAAADI. The CDR3 consists of 13 residues. The DNA for the CDR3 is TGCGCCAGCAGACCCGGGACAGGCGATGGAGCTTTCTTT. It codes for CASRPGTGDGAFF.

V usage is TRBV5-4 and J usage is TRBJ1-1; TRBD1 agrees at 9 bases. CDR3 length: 16 amino acids. V lost 3 bases to trimming and J lost 1 base; unmatched junction nucleotides: 7. Germline V CDR1 and CDR2: SGHNT, YYREEE (reference sequence). Here the CDR3 reads CASSWDRVGWNTEAFF. CDR3 DNA: TGTGCCAGCAGCTGGGACAGGGTGGGATGGAACACTGAAGCTTTCTTT.

The chain couples TRBV29-1 to TRBJ2-3, with 7 positions matching TRBD2. The CDR3 has 12 amino acids. J was trimmed by 4 bases and V by 3 bases; bases with no gene match: 1. Germline CDR1 SQVTM, CDR2 ANQGSEA. The CDR3 nucleotides read TGCAGCGTTGATAGCGGGCCAGATACGCAGTATTTT. Translated, it gives CSVDSGPDTQYF.

The sample holds one count of this clone. The chain has TRBV6-1 and TRBJ1-1; unclear D gene. Trimming removed 1 base at V and 1 base at J, with 10 bases between. Per the germline V gene, CDR1 is MNHNS and CDR2 is SASEGT. The CDR3 runs 15 residues. DNA for the CDR3: TGTGCCAGCAGTGAAGGTTTGGCAGGGAACACTGAAGCTTTCTTT. Its translation: CASSEGLAGNTEAFF.

V usage is TRBV2 and J usage is TRBJ2-7; D may match TRBD1 or TRBD2 (5 bases each). CDR3 length equals 12 residues. Deletions cut 2 bases from V and 6 bases from J, with 8 bases between. Germline V gene sequence: CDR1 SNHLY, CDR2 FYNNEI. This chain's CDR3 is CASSEYGGEQYF. The CDR3 region has the DNA TGTGCCAGCAGTGAATATGGGGGCGAGCAGTACTTC. The entire variable domain, with the rest obtained from reference TRBV2 and TRBJ2-7, is as follows: EPEVTQTPSHQVTQMGQEVILRCVPISNHLYFYWYRQILGQKVEFLVSFYNNEISEKSEIFDDQFSVERPDGSNFTLKIRSTKLEDSAMYFCASSEYGGEQYFGPGTRLTVT.

V usage is TRBV9 and J usage is TRBJ2-7, with 10 bases matching TRBD2. V shed 0 bases and J 2 bases; nucleotides not matched to a gene: 5. The CDR3 has 16 amino acids. The V gene's germline CDR1 is SGDLS and CDR2 YYNGEE. CDR3 sequence (DNA): TGTGCCAGCAGCGTAGACAGCGGGGGGGCAACCTACGAGCAGTACTTC. Translating it yields CASSVDSGGATYEQYF.

This clone was recorded only once. The gene calls are TRBV7-9 and TRBJ1-1; D remains ambiguous. This CDR3 spans 14 amino acids. V lost 4 bases and J 2 bases, leaving 11 bases between the germline ends. Germline V gives CDR1 SEHNR, CDR2 FQNEAQ (reference sequence). In DNA, the CDR3 is TGTGCCAGCAGCTCTAGCCCTATAAACACTGAAGCTTTCTTT. Translation: CASSSSPINTEAFF.

The chain joins TRBV6-5 to TRBJ1-3, with 7 bases fitting TRBD1. V dropped 9 bases and J dropped 0; count of bases not matched to a gene: 8. Germline lookup yields CDR1 MNHEY and CDR2 SVGAGI. This CDR3 has 15 amino acids. CDR3 region: CASWGRDSSGNTIYF. The CDR3 nucleotides are TGTGCCAGTTGGGGACGGGACAGCTCTGGAAACACCATATATTTT.

V is TRBV6-5 and J is TRBJ1-1, with a possible D match to TRBD1 (5 bases). V lost 5 bases to trimming and J lost 2 bases, with 9 bases between them. The CDR3 runs to 13 residues. Germline CDR1 and CDR2: MNHEY and SVGAGI. The CDR3 here is CASSRGANTEAFF. The CDR3 DNA reads TGTGCCAGCAGTCGCGGGGCAAACACTGAAGCTTTCTTT.

The chain joins TRBV15 to TRBJ2-3, with 8 bases identical to TRBD1. There are 17 residues in the CDR3. The germline gives CDR1 LNHNV, CDR2 YYDKDF (reference sequence). The ends lost 0 bases at V and 6 bases at J; junction bases unmatched: 11. In DNA form, the CDR3 reads TGTGCCACCAGCAGAGATAAAGTCGCCAGGGGGCTGGATACGCAGTATTTT. The encoded protein is CATSRDKVARGLDTQYF.

The V gene is TRBV29-1, the J gene TRBJ2-3; no clear D gene. This CDR3 region has 10 residues. From germline, CDR1 is SQVTM and CDR2 ANQGSEA. Trimming left V 3 bases short and J 9 bases short, with 7 bases between. The CDR3 DNA is TGCAGCGTTGACCCTCCCACGCAGTATTTT. Translating gives CSVDPPTQYF.

CDR3: CASSRGGRADYGYTF. CDR3 in DNA: TGTGCCAGCAGCCGAGGGGGCAGGGCGGACTATGGCTACACCTTC. The chain recombines TRBV5-4 with TRBJ1-2; 7 bases agree with TRBD1. Trimming removed 4 bases from V and 3 bases from J; junction bases left unmatched: 9. This CDR3 has 15 amino acids. Germline CDR1 and CDR2: SGHNT and YYREEE (reference sequence).

The chain links TRBV10-2 to TRBJ2-3; 14 nucleotides match TRBD2. The CDR3 has 15 residues. Germline trimming cut 8 bases from V and 5 bases from J; bases unmatched to any gene: 6. Germline CDR1 reads WSHSY; CDR2 reads SAAADI. This chain's CDR3 is CASQTSGRAGDTQYF. The CDR3 bases are TGCGCCAGCCAGACTAGCGGGAGGGCAGGAGATACGCAGTATTTT.

This chain uses TRBV6-5 with TRBJ1-1; D not resolved. V was cut by 8 bases and J by 4 bases, with 17 bases left in between. The CDR3 totals 14 residues. From germline, CDR1 is MNHEY and CDR2 SVGAGI. This CDR3 reads CASYPQGIGTEAFF. CDR3 sequence (DNA): TGTGCCAGCTACCCCCAAGGTATCGGCACTGAAGCTTTCTTT.

This chain connects TRBV6-5 to TRBJ2-3; D might be TRBD2 (6 bases). Trimming stripped 2 bases from V and 3 bases from J, with 9 bases between. Germline CDR1 and CDR2: MNHEY and SVGAGI. The CDR3 sequence is 14 residues long. CDR3 region: CASSYMGGTDTQYF. The CDR3, as DNA: TGTGCCAGCAGTTACATGGGGGGTACAGATACGCAGTATTTT.

This chain links TRBV23-1 with TRBJ1-6; TRBD1 agrees at 9 bases. TRBV23-1 is labeled an ORF, and its function is uncertain. The junction had 4 bases not matched to a gene; V was cut back by 0 bases and J by 7 bases. CDR3 length equals 16 residues. The CDR3 bases are TGCGCCAGCAGTCAATCGGAGGGGACAGGGAATTCACCCCTCCACTTT. This translates into CASSQSEGTGNSPLHF.

The V and J genes are TRBV11-2 and TRBJ2-3; 11 bases line up with TRBD2. There are 16 residues in the CDR3. Unmatched junction bases numbered 3, after V lost 1 base and J lost 3 bases. CDR1 and CDR2 from the germline V gene are SGHAT and FQNNGV. As DNA, the CDR3 is TGTGCCAGCAGCTTAGGCCCTAGCGGGGGGACAGATACGCAGTATTTT. This encodes CASSLGPSGGTDTQYF.